This is a list of T cell receptor beta chains from one sample in a study of shared clonotypes between healthy human individuals. This table comes from immunoSEQ multiplex PCR, and its TCRdb copy is limited to in-frame clones, with some not included. The sample carries around 1,000,000 clones, 70% to 85% recorded once. The sequenced sample was memory CD4+ T cells from PBMCs. The receptors stem from a man aged 18 to 30 in good health. Some clones in this sample may be carry-over from other donors' samples. Both conserved end residues are part of each CDR3.

v_call | cdr3_aa
TRBV7-2 | CASSPTVPSGNTIYF
TRBV28 | CASSHLDKNTGELFF
TRBV4-1 | CASSQDLIGTEQFF
TRBV6-1 | CASSEGGAGEQFF
TRBV19 | CASSIGFRTKLFF
TRBV5-3 | CARSSLWGRNTGELFF
TRBV30 | CAWRSESHSNQPQHF
TRBV5-1 | CASSFGTSGYNEQFF
TRBV29-1 | CSVPPEQGLGGYTF
TRBV2 | CASAGTGIGGYTF
TRBV29-1 | CSVAGTAEQFF
TRBV28 | CASIAGGASYLNEQYF
TRBV7-3 | CASSLTRSYSGEQFF
TRBV7-2 | CASSLSGDSGNTIYF
TRBV28 | CASSSWTSGPGTDTQYF
TRBV4-2 | CASSQRDRGADTQYF
TRBV20-1 | CSARGSTEQYF
TRBV7-3 | CASSQKGADTQYF
TRBV7-6 | CASSPGTSGNNEQFF
TRBV7-2 | CASSPSYNEQFF
TRBV14 | CASSQAGQSPTDTQYF
TRBV4-1 | CASSPGTGYGTDTQYF
TRBV7-2 | CASSPGALGGEQYF
TRBV11-3 | CASSDGPYYEQYF
TRBV25-1 | CASSESGTGVHEQFF
TRBV5-1 | CASSLAGSNGYTF
TRBV11-1 | CASSRLAGGPEQFF
TRBV30 | CAWKTSGSPPDTQYF
TRBV2 | CASSERTEAFF
TRBV5-6 | CASSPDRAYGYTF
TRBV5-1 | CASSLEANYEQYF
TRBV28 | CASRTGLGGELFF
TRBV7-8 | CASSLRPSGQETQYF
TRBV7-3 | CASSLGTGSGTEAFF
TRBV28 | CASSGTGSLWANVLTF
TRBV9 | CASSVAGDYEQYF
TRBV2 | CASRATGGGGYTF
TRBV5-3 | CARSSPGGEDQETQYF
TRBV28 | CASQQGSYGYTF
TRBV30 | CAWGPAGELFF
TRBV9 | CASSQAVAGGSEQFF
TRBV7-2 | CASSLVTGETQYF
TRBV2 | CASSEVGGGGTQYF
TRBV5-1 | CASSYGQRLKPANTGELFF
TRBV10-1 | CASSDQKRPYEQYF
TRBV7-9 | CASSSAGTSPLGANVLTF
TRBV18 | CASSGQVTEAFF
TRBV28 | CASSLPGLTYNEQFF
TRBV30 | CAWSVTDRVAAFF
TRBV9 | CASSVGGIANYGYTF
TRBV5-1 | CASSADRYEQYF
TRBV7-2 | CASSFLLANTGELFF
TRBV19 | CASSGTRGVEKLFF